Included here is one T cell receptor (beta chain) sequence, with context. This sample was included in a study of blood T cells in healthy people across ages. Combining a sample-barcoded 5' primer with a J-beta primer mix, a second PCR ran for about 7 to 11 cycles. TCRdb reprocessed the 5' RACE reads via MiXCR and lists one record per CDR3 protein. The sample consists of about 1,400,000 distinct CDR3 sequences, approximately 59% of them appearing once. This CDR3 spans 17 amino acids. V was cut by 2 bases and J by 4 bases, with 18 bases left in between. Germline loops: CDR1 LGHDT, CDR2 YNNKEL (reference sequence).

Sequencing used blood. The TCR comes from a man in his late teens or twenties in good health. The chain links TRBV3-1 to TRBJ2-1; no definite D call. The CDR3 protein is CASSQIDRTPGYNEQFF. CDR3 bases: TGTGCCAGCAGCCAAATAGACCGGACCCCCGGGTACAATGAGCAGTTCTTC.